This is a list of T cell receptor beta chains from one sample in a study of T-cell reconstitution after alpha-beta-depleted transplantation in children. A single record per CDR3 protein comes from TCRdb applying MiXCR to the PCR reads. The sample lists 200,000 to 300,000 distinct CDR3 sequences, around 12% seen once, with 2% to 3% in the top ten. The sequences come from PBMCs from the stem cell graft donor, collected from the stem cell graft. These receptors were taken from a human donor who donated a stem cell graft to a child with acute lymphoblastic leukemia. Each CDR3 is given with its conserved first and last residue. A D gene is named only where the DNA matches it firmly. Some rows have no size entry. The others give once, few or many, or a class for an expanded clone.

j_call: TRBJ1-1; v_call: TRBV29-1; clone_size: many; cdr3_length: 13; d_call: NA; cdr3_nt: TGCAGCGTTGAATTCAGGGGTAGAACTGAAGCTTTCTTT; cdr3_aa: CSVEFRGRTEAFF
j_call: TRBJ2-5; v_call: TRBV12-3/TRBV12-4; clone_size: many; cdr3_length: 11; d_call: NA; cdr3_nt: TGTGCCAGCAGTTTCGGAGAGACCCAGTACTTC; cdr3_aa: CASSFGETQYF
j_call: TRBJ2-1; v_call: TRBV4-1; clone_size: many; cdr3_length: 16; d_call: TRBD2; cdr3_nt: TGCGCCAGCAGCCAAGATGGCGGCGGGAGCCCGATTGAGCAGTTCTTC; cdr3_aa: CASSQDGGGSPIEQFF
j_call: TRBJ1-5; v_call: TRBV4-3; clone_size: many; cdr3_length: 18; d_call: NA; cdr3_nt: TGCGCCAGCAGCCAAGATCTCGCTAGGGGGGGCAGCAATCAGCCCCAGCATTTT; cdr3_aa: CASSQDLARGGSNQPQHF
j_call: TRBJ2-7; v_call: TRBV6-2/TRBV6-3; clone_size: many; cdr3_length: 14; d_call: NA; cdr3_nt: TGTGCCAGCAGGATACTCGGGGAATCCTACGAGCAGTACTTC; cdr3_aa: CASRILGESYEQYF
j_call: TRBJ2-7; v_call: TRBV10-3; clone_size: many; cdr3_length: 10; d_call: NA; cdr3_nt: TGTGCCATCAGAGACGGCGAGCAGTACTTC; cdr3_aa: CAIRDGEQYF
j_call: TRBJ2-5; v_call: TRBV30; clone_size: NA; cdr3_length: 16; d_call: TRBD2; cdr3_nt: TGTGCCTGGAGTTCGGGACTAGCGGGAGGGCTAGAGACCCAGTACTTC; cdr3_aa: CAWSSGLAGGLETQYF
j_call: TRBJ2-3; v_call: TRBV27; clone_size: many; cdr3_length: 19; d_call: NA; cdr3_nt: TGTGCCAGCAGTTTAGTTTCGCCGGGGGGCAGCGGATTCACAGATACGCAGTATTTT; cdr3_aa: CASSLVSPGGSGFTDTQYF
j_call: TRBJ1-1; v_call: TRBV4-3; clone_size: NA; cdr3_length: 15; d_call: NA; cdr3_nt: TGCGCCAGCAGCCAAGATGACCGATTGAACACTGAAGCTTTCTTT; cdr3_aa: CASSQDDRLNTEAFF
j_call: TRBJ2-1; v_call: TRBV20-1; clone_size: many; cdr3_length: 15; d_call: NA; cdr3_nt: TGCAGTGCTAGTCGCGGAACGACTGGACACAATGAGCAGTTCTTC; cdr3_aa: CSASRGTTGHNEQFF
j_call: TRBJ2-3; v_call: TRBV24-1; clone_size: NA; cdr3_length: 13; d_call: TRBD1; cdr3_nt: TGTGCCACCAGTCCCCCTGAAGGGGGCTATACGTATTTT; cdr3_aa: CATSPPEGGYTYF
j_call: TRBJ1-2; v_call: TRBV5-6; clone_size: many; cdr3_length: 15; d_call: TRBD1; cdr3_nt: TGTGCCAGCAGTAAAACAGGGGGATCCCCGACGGGCTACACCTTC; cdr3_aa: CASSKTGGSPTGYTF
j_call: TRBJ2-7; v_call: TRBV5-6; clone_size: many; cdr3_length: 15; d_call: TRBD1; cdr3_nt: TGTGCCAGCAGACCCGCGGGGACAGGGGTCTACGAGCAGTACTTC; cdr3_aa: CASRPAGTGVYEQYF
j_call: TRBJ1-6; v_call: TRBV11-2; clone_size: many; cdr3_length: 13; d_call: NA; cdr3_nt: TGTGCCAGCAGCTGGGACGCCGCTAGACCCCTCCACTTT; cdr3_aa: CASSWDAARPLHF